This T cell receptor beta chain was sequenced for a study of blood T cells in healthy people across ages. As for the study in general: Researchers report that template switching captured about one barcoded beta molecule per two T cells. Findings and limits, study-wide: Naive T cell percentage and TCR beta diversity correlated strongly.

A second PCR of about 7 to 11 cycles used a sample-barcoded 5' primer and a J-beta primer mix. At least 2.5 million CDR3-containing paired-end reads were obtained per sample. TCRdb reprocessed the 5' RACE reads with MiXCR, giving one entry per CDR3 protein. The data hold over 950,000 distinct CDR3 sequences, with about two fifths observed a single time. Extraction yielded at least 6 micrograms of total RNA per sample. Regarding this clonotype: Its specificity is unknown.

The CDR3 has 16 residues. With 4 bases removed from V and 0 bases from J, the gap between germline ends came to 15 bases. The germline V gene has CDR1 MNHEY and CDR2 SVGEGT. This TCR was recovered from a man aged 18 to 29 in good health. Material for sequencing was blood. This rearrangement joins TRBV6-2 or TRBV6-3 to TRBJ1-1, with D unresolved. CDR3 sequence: CASSSTTSSLNTEAFF. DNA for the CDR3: TGTGCCAGCAGTTCCACAACGTCTTCGCTGAACACTGAAGCTTTCTTT.